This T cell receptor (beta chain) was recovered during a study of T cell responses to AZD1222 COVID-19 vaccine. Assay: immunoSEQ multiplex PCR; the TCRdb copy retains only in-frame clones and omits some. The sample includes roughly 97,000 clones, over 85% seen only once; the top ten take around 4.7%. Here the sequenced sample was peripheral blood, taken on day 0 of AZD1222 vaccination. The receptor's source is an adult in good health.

In DNA form, the CDR3 reads TGTGCCAGCGACAGGGGCGACGTGTGGGGCACTGAAGCTTTCTTT. Its translation is CASDRGDVWGTEAFF. The genes are TRBV6-6 and TRBJ1-1; TRBD1 matches at 8 bases. The CDR3 has 15 amino acids. Trimming took 8 bases from V and 4 from J; bases not matched to a gene: 12. Germline-derived CDR1 and CDR2 are MNHNY and SVGAGI (reference sequence).